This T cell receptor (beta chain) was sequenced during a study of T cell changes during pregnancy in multiple sclerosis. Generated by immunoSEQ multiplex PCR, the TCRdb table keeps only in-frame clones and is missing some. The table records 40,000 or so clones, roughly 91% of them present only once. Trimming left V 6 bases short and J 5 bases short, with 8 bases between. This CDR3 comprises 11 residues. Germline CDR1 and CDR2: SNHLY and FYNNEI. This TCR came from a female donor with multiple sclerosis, enrolled in a pregnancy study. The sample here was CD8+ T cells from peripheral blood mononuclear cells, taken in the second trimester of pregnancy. This chain connects TRBV2 to TRBJ2-7, with a possible D match to TRBD1 (5 bases). CDR3 DNA sequence: TGTGCCAGCAGCCGGACAAACGAGCAGTACTTC. It codes for CASSRTNEQYF.